This T cell receptor beta chain emerged from a study of tumor-infiltrating lymphocytes in oesophageal squamous cell carcinoma. In the case of this clonotype: The conserved phenylalanine or tryptophan normally closing the CDR3 is absent here, so this likely arose from a read error. The DNA is left out, because the CDR3 cannot be placed on it with certainty; the CDR3 is given as TCRdb lists it.

One entry per CDR3 protein, called by TCRdb with MiXCR from the PCR reads. Of roughly 10,000 distinct CDR3 sequences in the sample, approximately 61% were seen once. The TCR comes from a female donor with esophageal squamous cell carcinoma. The sequenced material came from esophageal tumor tissue.

The CDR3 sequence is CASSSGLVETQYFGS. This sequence joins TRBV7-6 and TRBJ2-3; the table's D call, TRBD2, has no DNA check behind it. Looked up from germline, CDR1 is SGHVS and CDR2 is FNYEAQ. The CDR3 length equals 15 residues, ends included.